Listed below are T cell receptor beta chains from one sample, sequenced in a study of blood T cell repertoires in COVID-19. The assay was immunoSEQ multiplex PCR, and TCRdb's table has in-frame clones only and misses some. Here the sample spans roughly 100,000 clones, more than 80% being singletons. The sample comprised peripheral blood. The receptor set was obtained from a human donor in a cohort sampled during active COVID-19. CDR3s include the opening cysteine and the closing phenylalanine or tryptophan. The D gene is left open where the match is weak. Not every row has a clone size; where given, it reads once, few, many or a size class.

>NA|TRBD1|TRBV5-8|TRBJ1-5
TGTGCCAGCAGCCCCGGACAGGGGGTTAGTCAGCCCCAGCATTTT
CASSPGQGVSQPQHF
>NA|NA|TRBV6-5|TRBJ1-2
TGTGCCAGCAGTTTTGGAGATCACTATGGCTACACCTTC
CASSFGDHYGYTF
>few|NA|TRBV9|TRBJ1-5
TGTGCCAGCAGCCGACTCCAAGGGGGGGCCGTTTTTCAGCCCCAGCATTTT
CASSRLQGGAVFQPQHF
>NA|NA|TRBV5-5|TRBJ2-5
TGTGCCAGCAGCCAGTCCGGGACTCTAAAGGGAGAGACCCAGTACTTC
CASSQSGTLKGETQYF
>NA|TRBD1|TRBV10-3|TRBJ1-5
TGTGCCACTGAAACAGGGGAGCCCAGGCAGCCCCAGCATTTT
CATETGEPRQPQHF
>NA|NA|TRBV6-1|TRBJ1-1
TGTGCCAGCAGTGAATCTGTAACCAGGGTAAACACTGAAGCTTTCTTT
CASSESVTRVNTEAFF
>NA|TRBD1|TRBV11-3|TRBJ2-7
TGTGCCAGCAGCGTCGAGGGGGCAGAATCGGAGCAGTACTTC
CASSVEGAESEQYF
>NA|TRBD1|TRBV9|TRBJ2-7
TGTGCCAGCAGCGCCGCCGGGACAGACTCCTACGAGCAGTACTTC
CASSAAGTDSYEQYF
>NA|TRBD1|TRBV19|TRBJ1-5
TGTGCCAGTAGTATAGACCCGGGACAGACTTATAGCAATCAGCCCCAGCATTTT
CASSIDPGQTYSNQPQHF
>NA|NA|TRBV15|TRBJ2-5
TGTGCCACCAGCAGAGCCCTGGGCGCCTACCAAGAGACCCAGTACTTC
CATSRALGAYQETQYF
>NA|TRBD2|TRBV27|TRBJ2-5
TGTGCCAGCAGTTTCTACCCGGGGCGGGGGGGAAAGGAGACCCAGTACTTC
CASSFYPGRGGKETQYF
>NA|TRBD1|TRBV9|TRBJ2-7
TGTGCCAGCAGCGTAGGACAGGGAGCCTACGAGCAGTACTTC
CASSVGQGAYEQYF
>NA|TRBD2|TRBV11-3|TRBJ2-1
TGTGCCAGCAGCCCGGGAGCGGGGGGTACCTACAATGAGCAGTTCTTC
CASSPGAGGTYNEQFF
>few|NA|TRBV19|TRBJ1-2
TGTGCCAGTAGTCCCAACCCCTACGCCGGCGGAGCCTATGGCTACACCTTC
CASSPNPYAGGAYGYTF
>NA|NA|TRBV21-1|TRBJ2-7
TGTGCCAGCAGCAATAGCGGGGGAAACTACGAGCAGTACTTC
CASSNSGGNYEQYF
>NA|NA|TRBV11-2|TRBJ2-3
TGTGCCAGCAGCTTAGATCGCGCGCAGGGAGGTATCGCAGATACGCAGTATTTT
CASSLDRAQGGIADTQYF
>NA|NA|TRBV11-2|TRBJ2-2
TGTGCCAGCAACCTTAGGGGGGGCGCGGGCACCGGGGAGCTGTTTTTT
CASNLRGGAGTGELFF
>NA|NA|TRBV19|TRBJ2-2
TGTGCCAGTACCACCCTTAGGACAGCGAACACCGGGGAGCTGTTTTTT
CASTTLRTANTGELFF
>NA|TRBD2|TRBV15|TRBJ2-2
TGTGCCACCAGCAGAGATTGGAAACTCCGCGGGGGGTGGTACACCGGGGAGCTGTTTTTT
CATSRDWKLRGGWYTGELFF
>NA|NA|TRBV11-2|TRBJ2-1
TGTGCCAGCAGCTTGGGCTTCGGTGAGCAGTTCTTC
CASSLGFGEQFF
>NA|TRBD1|TRBV2|TRBJ1-1
TGTGCCTGCGGACAGGGGCCGAACACTGAAGCTTTCTTT
CACGQGPNTEAFF
>once|NA|TRBV15|TRBJ2-1
TGTGCCACCAGCAGAGATCGACAGTTTCGTCGGTTCTTC
CATSRDRQFRRFF
>NA|TRBD2|TRBV7-2|TRBJ2-5
TGTGCCAGCAGCACCAGGACTAGCGGGGGGGCCCAGTACTTC
CASSTRTSGGAQYF
>NA|NA|TRBV9|TRBJ2-5
TGTGCCAGCAGCGTAGCTGTAGTCTCCCAAGAGACCCAGTACTTC
CASSVAVVSQETQYF
>NA|TRBD1|TRBV27|TRBJ1-1
TGTGCCAGCACCCAGAGGGGGACAGGGGCCGGTAGCACTGAAGCTTTCTTT
CASTQRGTGAGSTEAFF